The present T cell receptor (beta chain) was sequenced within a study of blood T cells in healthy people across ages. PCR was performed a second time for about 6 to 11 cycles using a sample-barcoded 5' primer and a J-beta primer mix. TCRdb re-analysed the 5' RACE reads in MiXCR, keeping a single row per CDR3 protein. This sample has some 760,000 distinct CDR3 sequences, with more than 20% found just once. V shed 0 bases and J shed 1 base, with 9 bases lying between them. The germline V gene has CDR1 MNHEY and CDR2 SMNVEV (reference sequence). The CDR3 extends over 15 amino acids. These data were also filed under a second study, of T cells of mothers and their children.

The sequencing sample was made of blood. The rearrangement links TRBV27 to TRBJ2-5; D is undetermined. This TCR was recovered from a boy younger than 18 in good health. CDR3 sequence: CASSLSGRVQETQYF. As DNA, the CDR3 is TGTGCCAGCAGTTTATCCGGACGAGTCCAAGAGACCCAGTACTTC.